Listed here are 13 T cell receptor beta chains from one sample, sequenced in a study of cytomegalovirus exposure and HLA in healthy donors. Here immunoSEQ multiplex PCR was the method, and the copy in TCRdb shows in-frame clones only, minus some. The sample records under 250,000 clones, around 90% being singletons. The sequenced material came from PBMCs. These TCRs come from a woman in her late teens or twenties in good health and CMV-seropositive.

The gene calls are TRBV6-5 and TRBJ2-2; 7 bases line up with TRBD2. Germline-derived CDR1 and CDR2 are MNHEY and SVGAGI. The CDR3 is made up of 15 amino acids. With V trimmed by 7 bases and J by 1 base, 6 bases remained unmatched. The CDR3: CASTPPGGNTGELFF. As DNA, the CDR3 is TGTGCCAGCACCCCTCCGGGGGGGAACACCGGGGAGCTGTTTTTT.

The J gene is TRBJ1-5, the V gene TRBV6-1; the D is unclear. V was shortened by 8 bases and J by 6 bases, with 17 bases between the two germline ends. The CDR3 is made up of 14 amino acids. The germline gives CDR1 MNHNS, CDR2 SASEGT. The CDR3 DNA sequence: TGTGCCAGCCAGCAGGTTGTTCTCCCTCAGCCCCAGCATTTT. Translating gives CASQQVVLPQPQHF.

The chain has TRBV28 and TRBJ2-2; D is ambiguous. This CDR3 region has 12 residues. The V gene lost 7 bases and the J gene lost 8 bases, with 11 bases spanning the gap. Germline V gene lookup returns CDR1 MDHEN and CDR2 SYDVKM. The CDR3 reads CASTYQSGELFF. The CDR3, as DNA: TGTGCCAGCACCTACCAATCTGGGGAGCTGTTTTTT.

V gene TRBV27 combines with J gene TRBJ2-7; TRBD1 matches 7 bases. This CDR3 contains 14 residues. The V and J ends lost 0 bases and 5 bases, in that order; junction bases with no gene match: 4. The germline V gene encodes CDR1 MNHEY and CDR2 SMNVEV (reference sequence). CDR3 nucleotide sequence: TGTGCCAGCAGTTTATCGAGACAGGGCCACGAGCAGTACTTC. It specifies CASSLSRQGHEQYF.

The rearrangement joins TRBV9 to TRBJ1-2, with D perhaps matching TRBD1 (5 bases). Trimming cost V 3 bases and J 0 bases, with 12 bases left between them. The CDR3 extends over 15 amino acids. Germline lookup yields CDR1 SGDLS and CDR2 YYNGEE. CDR3 in DNA: TGTGCCAGCAGCGAGCAGGGCCATTCTAACTATGGCTACACCTTC. This codes for CASSEQGHSNYGYTF.

The table lists this clone with a count of one. The chain combines TRBV30 with TRBJ2-1, with D perhaps TRBD2 (6 bases). CDR1 GTSNPN and CDR2 SVGIG come from the germline V gene (reference sequence). This CDR3 comprises 13 residues. V dropped 4 bases and J dropped 6 bases, with 13 bases sitting between them. The CDR3 region is CAWKVPSANEQFF. The CDR3, as DNA: TGTGCCTGGAAGGTGCCTAGCGCCAATGAGCAGTTCTTC.

The chain joins TRBV28 to TRBJ1-5, with unresolved D. The germline V and J ends were trimmed by 2 bases and 7 bases, with 12 bases remaining between them. The germline CDR1 and CDR2 sequences are MDHEN and SYDVKM. The CDR3 is made up of 14 amino acids. The CDR3 protein is CASSLSGVGQPQHF. In DNA form, the CDR3 reads TGTGCCAGCAGTTTAAGCGGGGTCGGACAGCCCCAGCATTTT.

The chain has TRBV7-8 and TRBJ2-5, with 7 bases that match TRBD1. The CDR3 is 16 residues long. The V segment lost 2 bases and the J segment 1 base; nucleotides outside the gene matches: 7. CDR1 and CDR2 (germline): SGHVS, FQNEAQ. The CDR3 DNA is TGTGCCAGCAGCTTATCGACAGGGATGACCCAAGAGACCCAGTACTTC. Protein sequence: CASSLSTGMTQETQYF.

The rearrangement joins TRBV5-6 to TRBJ2-3, with TRBD2 as a possible D gene (5 bases). This CDR3 is built from 14 residues. The germline V gene has CDR1 SGHDT and CDR2 YYEEEE. Trimming stripped 4 bases from V and 3 bases from J, with 12 bases between. As DNA, the CDR3 is TGTGCCAGCAGCCCAAGGACTCGGACAGATACGCAGTATTTT. It is translated as CASSPRTRTDTQYF.

The V call is TRBV5-4, the J call TRBJ1-5; 10 bases line up with TRBD1. V shed 1 base and J 7 bases; nucleotides not matched to a gene: 8. There are 16 residues in the CDR3. Per germline, CDR1 SGHNT and CDR2 YYREEE (reference sequence). The chain's CDR3 is CASSLSGQGISQPQHF. The DNA for the CDR3 is TGTGCCAGCAGCTTGTCGGGACAGGGGATAAGCCAGCCCCAGCATTTT. The full variable domain, rest sourced from reference TRBV5-4 and TRBJ1-5, is ETGVTQSPTHLIKTRGQQVTLRCSSQSGHNTVSWYQQALGQGPQFIFQYYREEENGRGNFPPRFSGLQFPNYSSELNVNALELDDSALYLCASSLSGQGISQPQHFGDGTRLSIL.

V gene TRBV7-9 combines with J gene TRBJ2-1; 9 bases map to TRBD1. Germline CDR1 and CDR2: SEHNR and FQNEAQ (reference sequence). This CDR3 has 15 amino acids. J gave up 5 bases and V 3 bases, and 5 bases lay outside the gene matches. The CDR3 DNA reads TGTGCCAGCAGCTTTAAGGGGACAGGGAACAATGAGCAGTTCTTC. Translating it yields CASSFKGTGNNEQFF.

The gene calls are TRBV27 and TRBJ2-7, with D possibly TRBD1 on 6 matching bases. V was cut by 5 bases and J by 6 bases, with 23 bases left in between. The CDR3 covers 16 residues. In germline, CDR1 is MNHEY, CDR2 SMNVEV (reference sequence). The CDR3 DNA sequence: TGTGCCAGCAGTCCCCCAGATAAGACAGGACCTACCGAGCAGTACTTC. It encodes CASSPPDKTGPTEQYF.

The V and J genes are TRBV30 and TRBJ2-2; D unresolved. CDR1 GTSNPN and CDR2 SVGIG come from the germline V gene (reference sequence). This CDR3 contains 13 residues. Trimming left V 1 base short and J 6 bases short, with 9 bases between. In DNA, the CDR3 is TGTGCCTGGAGTGCGACTTCCCCCGGGGAGCTGTTTTTT. This codes for CAWSATSPGELFF.